These T cell receptor beta chains were read from a single sample in a study of T-cell memory formation after mild COVID-19. Each CDR3 protein is one row after TCRdb ran MiXCR on the 5' RACE reads. The sample shows 150,000 to 200,000 distinct CDR3 sequences, around 10% of them seen only once. The specimen sequenced was PBMCs or a T cell subset sorted from them (not recorded which). The receptor set was obtained from a man between 18 and 29 years old who had mild COVID-19 (a few samples of this study predate the infection). Cell type and time point are not known. CDR3s include the opening cysteine and the closing phenylalanine or tryptophan. Fields, in order: D gene, V gene, clone size, J gene, CDR3 protein, CDR3 DNA. A D gene is named only where the DNA matches it firmly. Only some rows state a clone size, as once, few, many or a class for expanded clones.

>NA|TRBV12-3/TRBV12-4|few|TRBJ2-7
CASSFGQSSYEQYF
TGTGCCAGCAGTTTTGGGCAGAGCTCCTACGAGCAGTACTTC
>NA|TRBV6-5|NA|TRBJ2-7
CASYGTGYYEQYF
TGTGCCAGTTACGGTACTGGTTACTACGAGCAGTACTTC
>NA|TRBV29-1|NA|TRBJ2-1
CSANVHTRNEQFF
TGCAGCGCCAACGTCCATACGCGGAATGAGCAGTTCTTC
>TRBD2|TRBV19|NA|TRBJ2-7
CASSDRLTSGGHYEQYF
TGTGCCAGTAGTGACCGCCTGACTAGCGGGGGACACTACGAGCAGTACTTC
>TRBD2|TRBV3-1|few|TRBJ2-7
CASSPAGLAGYEQYF
TGTGCCAGCAGCCCCGCCGGTCTAGCGGGCTACGAGCAGTACTTC
>NA|TRBV20-1|NA|TRBJ2-3
CSAWDGPDTQYF
TGCAGTGCTTGGGACGGACCAGATACGCAGTATTTT
>NA|TRBV6-5|NA|TRBJ1-4
CASSGDNEKLFF
TGTGCCAGCAGTGGGGACAATGAAAAACTGTTTTTT
>NA|TRBV28|few|TRBJ2-5
CASSLGWSGQETQYF
TGTGCCAGCAGTTTAGGGTGGTCAGGTCAAGAGACCCAGTACTTC
>NA|TRBV25-1|few|TRBJ1-2
CASSEQGWAGYTF
TGTGCCAGCAGTGAACAGGGTTGGGCTGGCTACACCTTC
>NA|TRBV12-3/TRBV12-4|few|TRBJ1-2
CASSLGNGYTF
TGTGCCAGCAGTTTAGGGAATGGCTACACCTTC
>NA|TRBV4-3|NA|TRBJ1-6
CASSQGGRNSPLHF
TGCGCCAGCAGCCAAGGGGGCAGAAACTCACCCCTCCACTTT
>NA|TRBV7-6|NA|TRBJ2-7
CASSYGPGTEQYF
TGTGCCAGCAGCTACGGACCAGGGACCGAGCAGTACTTC
>TRBD1|TRBV7-9|few|TRBJ1-2
CASSRDRGNLYGYTF
TGTGCCAGCAGCCGTGACAGGGGAAACCTCTATGGCTACACCTTC
>NA|TRBV12-3/TRBV12-4|few|TRBJ1-6
CASSQSSYNSPLHF
TGTGCCAGCAGTCAGAGCTCCTATAATTCACCCCTCCACTTT
>NA|TRBV7-3|NA|TRBJ2-7
CASSSTSPRGEQYF
TGTGCCAGCAGCTCGACTAGCCCCAGGGGCGAGCAGTACTTC
>NA|TRBV4-3|once|TRBJ1-1
CASSRGAPSEAFF
TGCGCCAGCAGCCGGGGGGCGCCCTCTGAAGCTTTCTTT
>TRBD2|TRBV9|NA|TRBJ2-3
CAIRCGGSTDTQYF
TGTGCCATCAGGTGCGGGGGGTCCACAGATACGCAGTATTTT
>NA|TRBV20-1|NA|TRBJ1-5
CSASFGDGNQPQHF
TGCAGTGCTAGTTTCGGGGATGGCAATCAGCCCCAGCATTTT
>NA|TRBV12-3/TRBV12-4|NA|TRBJ1-1
CASRTFMNTEAFF
TGTGCCAGCAGGACATTTATGAACACTGAAGCTTTCTTT
>TRBD2|TRBV7-9|few|TRBJ2-5
CASEFQRGATGETQYF
TGTGCCAGCGAGTTCCAGCGGGGGGCAACTGGGGAGACCCAGTACTTC
>NA|TRBV7-3|NA|TRBJ1-3
CASSPAAGGNTIYF
TGTGCCAGCAGCCCGGCGGCGGGTGGAAACACCATATATTTT
>NA|TRBV10-3|few|TRBJ1-6
CAIRGRQNSPLHF
TGTGCCATCAGAGGCCGGCAAAATTCACCCCTCCACTTT
>NA|TRBV5-1|NA|TRBJ2-3
CASSPGPQEVDTQYF
TGCGCCAGCAGCCCGGGACCCCAAGAGGTAGATACGCAGTATTTT
>NA|TRBV29-1|NA|TRBJ1-1
CSVQGGGTEAFF
TGCAGCGTTCAAGGTGGGGGGACTGAAGCTTTCTTT
>TRBD2|TRBV29-1|few|TRBJ2-1
CSVAGTSGYNEQFF
TGCAGCGTTGCGGGGACTAGCGGTTACAATGAGCAGTTCTTC
>NA|TRBV7-2|NA|TRBJ2-3
CASSSYLRTDTQYF
TGTGCCAGCAGCTCATACTTACGCACAGATACGCAGTATTTT
>NA|TRBV6-6|few|TRBJ1-5
CASNLGGYSNQPQHF
TGTGCCAGCAACCTAGGAGGGTATAGCAATCAGCCCCAGCATTTT
>TRBD2|TRBV3-1|few|TRBJ2-5
CASSGGTSGGRQETQYF
TGTGCCAGCAGCGGTGGAACTAGCGGGGGGCGTCAAGAGACCCAGTACTTC